The rows below give T cell receptor beta chains drawn from one sample of a study of cytomegalovirus exposure and HLA in healthy donors. Sequencing used immunoSEQ multiplex PCR; TCRdb keeps in-frame clones, though not all of them. The table records roughly 190,000 clones, under 9.5% of them present only once. The source material was PBMCs. The receptors were gathered from a woman in her 30s in good health and CMV-seropositive. Both conserved end residues are trimmed from each CDR3. Fields, in order: V gene, clone size, CDR3 protein. The size entry is marked missing in some rows and otherwise reads once, few, many or a size class.

v_call: TRBV10-2; clone_size: NA; cdr3_aa: ASSEGTAHNEQF
v_call: TRBV30; clone_size: NA; cdr3_aa: AWIVQGRAEAF
v_call: TRBV7-9; clone_size: few; cdr3_aa: ASRGDREYYGYT
v_call: TRBV11-2; clone_size: NA; cdr3_aa: ASSVDSNYGYT
v_call: TRBV10-3; clone_size: few; cdr3_aa: AISAPPGQGGYEQY
v_call: TRBV29-1; clone_size: NA; cdr3_aa: SVETGGNQPQH
v_call: TRBV30; clone_size: many; cdr3_aa: AWSPQTRKTQY
v_call: TRBV4-1; clone_size: few; cdr3_aa: ASSQAYPFAANEQF
v_call: TRBV4-2; clone_size: NA; cdr3_aa: ASSQDALAGGWGNEQF
v_call: TRBV29-1; clone_size: NA; cdr3_aa: SVIFGQGDPEKLF
v_call: TRBV5-8; clone_size: few; cdr3_aa: ASVLAGTDTQY
v_call: TRBV5-1; clone_size: NA; cdr3_aa: ASSLGAQSYEQY
v_call: TRBV2; clone_size: NA; cdr3_aa: ASRPFPYWTGARNTEAF
v_call: TRBV5-1; clone_size: few; cdr3_aa: ASSATGGGTEAF
v_call: TRBV9; clone_size: few; cdr3_aa: ASSVAGNGYT
v_call: TRBV10-2; clone_size: NA; cdr3_aa: ASSVTSGRYNEQF
v_call: TRBV4-1; clone_size: few; cdr3_aa: ASSQGDSNYNEQF
v_call: TRBV5-1; clone_size: few; cdr3_aa: ASSGQTGYSTDTQY
v_call: TRBV7-9; clone_size: few; cdr3_aa: ASSHVPNYEQY
v_call: TRBV5-4; clone_size: few; cdr3_aa: ASSLGAGPYQETQY
v_call: TRBV7-9; clone_size: NA; cdr3_aa: ASSYEGARFEKLF
v_call: TRBV7-6; clone_size: few; cdr3_aa: ASSLGLQGRTEAF
v_call: TRBV13; clone_size: NA; cdr3_aa: ASSSPGQHYGYT
v_call: TRBV6-5; clone_size: NA; cdr3_aa: ASSYVLGLYNEQF